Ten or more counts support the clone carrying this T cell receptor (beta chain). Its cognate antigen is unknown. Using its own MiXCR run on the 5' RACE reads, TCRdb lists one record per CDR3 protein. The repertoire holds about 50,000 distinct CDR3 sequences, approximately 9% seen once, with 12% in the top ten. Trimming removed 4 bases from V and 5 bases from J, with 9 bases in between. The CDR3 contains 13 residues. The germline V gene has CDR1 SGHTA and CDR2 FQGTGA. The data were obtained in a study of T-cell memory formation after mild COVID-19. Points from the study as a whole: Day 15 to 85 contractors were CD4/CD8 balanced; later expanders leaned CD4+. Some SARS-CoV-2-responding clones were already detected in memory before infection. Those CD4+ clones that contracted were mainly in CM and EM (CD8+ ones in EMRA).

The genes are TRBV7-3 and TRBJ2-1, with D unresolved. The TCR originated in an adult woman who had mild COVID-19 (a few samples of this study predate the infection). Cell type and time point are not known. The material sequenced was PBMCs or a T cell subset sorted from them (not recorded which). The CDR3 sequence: CASSSGQNNEQFF. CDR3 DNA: TGTGCCAGCAGCTCCGGGCAGAACAATGAGCAGTTCTTC.